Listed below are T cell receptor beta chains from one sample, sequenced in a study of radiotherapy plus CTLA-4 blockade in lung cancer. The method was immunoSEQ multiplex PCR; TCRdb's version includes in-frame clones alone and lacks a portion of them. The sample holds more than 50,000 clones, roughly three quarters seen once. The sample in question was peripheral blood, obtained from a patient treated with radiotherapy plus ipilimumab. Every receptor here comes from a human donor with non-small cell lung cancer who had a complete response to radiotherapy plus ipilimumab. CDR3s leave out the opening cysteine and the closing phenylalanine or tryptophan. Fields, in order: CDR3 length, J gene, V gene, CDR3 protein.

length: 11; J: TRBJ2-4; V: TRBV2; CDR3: ASTGLAKNIQY
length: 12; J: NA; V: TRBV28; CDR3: ASRWDREGYEQY
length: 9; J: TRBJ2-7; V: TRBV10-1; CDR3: ASSSTYEQY
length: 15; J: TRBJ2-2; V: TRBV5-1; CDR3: ASSLAGTSENTGELF
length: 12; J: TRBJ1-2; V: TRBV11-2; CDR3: ASSLDSGMGGYT
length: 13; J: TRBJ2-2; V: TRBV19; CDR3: ASSISPADPGELF
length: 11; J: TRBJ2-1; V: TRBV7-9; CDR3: ASSLVSYNEQF
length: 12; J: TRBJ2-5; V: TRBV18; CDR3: ASSPQQGRETQY
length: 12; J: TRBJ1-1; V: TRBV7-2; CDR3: ASSLERGRTEAF
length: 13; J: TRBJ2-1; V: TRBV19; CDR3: ASRASQTGSNEQF
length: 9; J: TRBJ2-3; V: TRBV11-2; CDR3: ASSSGDTQY
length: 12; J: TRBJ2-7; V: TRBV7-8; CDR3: ASSHGTGANEQY
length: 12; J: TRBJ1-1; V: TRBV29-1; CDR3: SAAAGGGGTEAF
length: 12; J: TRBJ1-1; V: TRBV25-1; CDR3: ASSETGRNTEAF
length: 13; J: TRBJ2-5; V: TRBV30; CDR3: AWSRTSVYFETQY
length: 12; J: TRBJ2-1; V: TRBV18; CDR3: ASSPQTSANEQF
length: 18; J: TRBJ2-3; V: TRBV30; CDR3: AWNGRTSGRVVKGTDTQY
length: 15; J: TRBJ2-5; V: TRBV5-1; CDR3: ASSRSPPGSLQETQY
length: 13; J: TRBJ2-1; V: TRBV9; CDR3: ASSVGPVSYNEQF
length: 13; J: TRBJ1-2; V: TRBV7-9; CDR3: ASSLRGARVEGYT
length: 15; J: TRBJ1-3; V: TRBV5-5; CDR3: ASSLEVWTVSGNTIY
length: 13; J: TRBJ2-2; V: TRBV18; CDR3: ASSRSRGETGELF
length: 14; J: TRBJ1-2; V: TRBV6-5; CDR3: ASSYDGTGISYGYT
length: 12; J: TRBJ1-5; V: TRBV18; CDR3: ASRAPGDLQPQH
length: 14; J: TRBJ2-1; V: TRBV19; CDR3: ASSIGGGSFGNEQF
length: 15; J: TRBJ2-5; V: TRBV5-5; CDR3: ASSRLAGGAVEVDQY
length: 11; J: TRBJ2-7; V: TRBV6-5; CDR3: ASRMDRGYEQY
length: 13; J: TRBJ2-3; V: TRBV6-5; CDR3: ASSPPQGRADTQY
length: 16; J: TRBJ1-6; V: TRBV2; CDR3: ASSWTGGSYFYNSPLH
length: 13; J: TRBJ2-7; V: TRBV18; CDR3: ASSQGTSGTYEQY
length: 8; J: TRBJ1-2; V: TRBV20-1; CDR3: SAPGLGYT
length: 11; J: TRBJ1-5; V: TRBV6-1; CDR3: ASSNQGGQPQH
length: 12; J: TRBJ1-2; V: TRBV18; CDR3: ASSPPSYTGGPF
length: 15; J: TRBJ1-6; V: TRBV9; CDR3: ASSVDGGASYNSPLH
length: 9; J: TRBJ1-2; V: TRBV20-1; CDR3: SAMDRAGYT
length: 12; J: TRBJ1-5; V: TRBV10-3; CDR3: AITRGGVSQPQH
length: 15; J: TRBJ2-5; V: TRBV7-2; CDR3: ASSKSGLAGGRETQY
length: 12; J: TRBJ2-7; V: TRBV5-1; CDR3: ASSLLPGKYEQY
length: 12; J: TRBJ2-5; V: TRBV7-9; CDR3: ASTNRGGSETQY
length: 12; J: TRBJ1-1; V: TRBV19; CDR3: ASSIGAGSGEAF
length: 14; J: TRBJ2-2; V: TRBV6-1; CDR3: ASSVRPSGNTGELF
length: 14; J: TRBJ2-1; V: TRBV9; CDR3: ASSVGGTSGSHEQF
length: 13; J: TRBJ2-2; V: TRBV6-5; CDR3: ASSYYTGGTGELF
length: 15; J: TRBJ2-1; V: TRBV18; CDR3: ASSPQALGQVNNEQF
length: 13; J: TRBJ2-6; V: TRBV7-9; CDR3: ASSRQGAGANVLT
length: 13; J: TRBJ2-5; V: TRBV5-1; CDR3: ASSLGLRALETQY
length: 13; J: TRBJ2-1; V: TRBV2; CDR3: ASMSGDNSYNEQF
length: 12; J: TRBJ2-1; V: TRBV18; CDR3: ASSPLQVNNEQF
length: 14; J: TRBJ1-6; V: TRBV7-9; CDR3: ASSIRTGASGSPLH
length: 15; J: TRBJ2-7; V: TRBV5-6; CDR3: ASSLAGTRRGSYEQY
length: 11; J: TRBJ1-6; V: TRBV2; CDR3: ASKGDRGSPLH
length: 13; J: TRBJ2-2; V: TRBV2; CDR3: ASSLAGGPTGELF
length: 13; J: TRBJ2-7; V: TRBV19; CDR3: ASSVDLSSSYEQY
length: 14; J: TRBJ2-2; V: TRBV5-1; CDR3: ASSLRVAGRNGELF
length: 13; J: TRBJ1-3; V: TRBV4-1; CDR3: ASSQWGLGGNTIY
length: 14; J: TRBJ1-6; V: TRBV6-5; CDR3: ASSYSTRGNNSPLH
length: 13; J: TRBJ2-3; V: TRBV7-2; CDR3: ASSPDSLGTDTQY